This T cell receptor (beta chain) was recorded in a study of identifying expanded T cells in peripheral blood. General study results and limits: Roughly 1.2 clones differed between technical replicates, versus about 15 and 19 over time. Clone count variance between approximately 2-week samples rose with total template count.

V was trimmed by 3 bases and J by 9 bases, leaving 9 bases between them. Per the germline V gene, CDR1 is DFQATT and CDR2 is SNEGSKA (reference sequence). CDR3 length equals 11 residues. Produced via immunoSEQ multiplex PCR; TCRdb's table is partial and in-frame only. The profile covers over 85,000 clones, with 88% appearing a single time and around an eighth taken by the ten largest. In regard to this clone: The antigen remains undetermined.

The sample comprised blood. This receptor was obtained from a person aged 18 to 75 in good health. The chain employs TRBV20-1 and TRBJ2-1; D unresolved. In DNA, the CDR3 is TGCAGTGCTAGTGTTTCGAGTGAGCAGTTCTTC. As protein: CSASVSSEQFF.